One and the same sample provided the 11 T cell receptor beta chains below, sequenced in a study of blood T cells in healthy people across ages. Sample-barcoded 5' priming and a J-beta primer mix drove a second PCR of roughly 6 to 12 cycles. TCRdb re-derived calls from the 5' RACE reads in MiXCR, one entry per CDR3 protein. This table has about a million distinct CDR3 sequences, about 48% appearing once. Sequencing was carried out using blood. Receptor source: a man aged 30 to 39 in good health.

CDR3 loop: CASSKTVQAKANYGYTF. Written as DNA, the CDR3 is TGTGCCAGCAGCAAGACTGTACAGGCGAAAGCTAACTATGGCTACACCTTC. The rearrangement links TRBV11-2 to TRBJ1-2; tentative D call: TRBD1 (5 bases). V lost 5 bases, J lost 0 bases, and 19 bases lay in between. CDR1 and CDR2 from the germline V gene are SGHAT and FQNNGV. The CDR3 consists of 17 residues.

This clonotype was seen a few times. The chain joins TRBV7-9 to TRBJ1-2; a weak D match, TRBD1 (6 bases). Germline assignment: CDR1 SEHNR and CDR2 FQNEAQ (reference sequence). Trimming removed 6 bases from V and 1 base from J, with 12 bases in between. CDR3 length: 14 amino acids. Here the CDR3 DNA reads TGTGCCAGCAGTTATAGACAGGATAACTATGGCTACACCTTC. Residues: CASSYRQDNYGYTF.

This clonotype appeared once. The chain is built from TRBV12-3 or TRBV12-4 and TRBJ2-4; D uncertain. Judging by the DNA end, TRBJ2-7 fits better; the J call may be wrong. CDR3 length equals 13 residues. The CDR3 nucleotides read TGTGCCAGCAGTGTAGTAATGGGTGGCGAGCAGTACTTC. This codes for CASSVVMGGEQYF.

In its sample, this clonotype was seen many times. J is TRBJ1-2 and V is TRBV29-1; D uncertain. The V gene lost 6 bases and the J gene lost 8 bases, with 13 bases spanning the gap. Germline loops: CDR1 SQVTM, CDR2 ANQGSEA. The CDR3 consists of 11 residues. The CDR3 spells CSVYSARGYTF. DNA of the CDR3: TGCAGCGTGTACAGCGCTCGGGGCTACACCTTC.

This clonotype was observed a few times. This chain links TRBV20-1 with TRBJ1-1, with 11 bases aligning to TRBD1. The CDR3 is 15 amino acids. Germline CDR1 and CDR2: DFQATT and SNEGSKA (reference sequence). Germline trimming cut 0 bases from V and 3 bases from J; bases unmatched to any gene: 3. The CDR3 loop reads CSARERDRGYTEAFF. DNA of the CDR3: TGCAGTGCTAGAGAAAGGGACAGGGGGTACACTGAAGCTTTCTTT.

This clonotype was counted once. The chain links TRBV5-1 to TRBJ1-6; 10 bases map to TRBD1. In germline, CDR1 is SGHRS, CDR2 YFSETQ. There are 20 residues in the CDR3. The V and J ends lost 0 bases and 0 bases, in that order; junction bases with no gene match: 9. This CDR3 reads CASSLGTGGSLSSYNSPLHF. CDR3 sequence (DNA): TGCGCCAGCAGCTTGGGGACAGGGGGATCTCTGAGCTCCTATAATTCACCCCTCCACTTT.

This clonotype was counted between two and nine times. V usage is TRBV4-1 and J usage is TRBJ1-2; 9 positions match TRBD1. With V trimmed by 0 bases and J by 10 bases, 9 bases remained unmatched. CDR1 and CDR2 from the germline V gene are MGHRA and YSYEKL. The CDR3 contains 15 residues. CDR3 protein: CASSQDFGDRDTYTF. The CDR3 DNA sequence: TGCGCCAGCAGCCAAGATTTCGGGGACAGGGATACCTACACCTTC.

This rearrangement joins TRBV29-1 to TRBJ2-4; TRBD1 is a possible D gene (5 bases). The closer fit of TRBJ2-7 to the DNA end suggests the J call may be wrong. Germline V lookup: CDR1 SQVTM, CDR2 ANQGSEA. CDR3 length equals 12 residues. The CDR3 reads CSVNRKTYEQYF. The CDR3 nucleotides are TGCAGCGTTAACAGGAAGACCTACGAGCAGTACTTC.

The chain uses TRBV25-1 and TRBJ2-1; the D call may be TRBD1 or TRBD2 (5 bases each). With 8 bases removed from V and 4 bases from J, the gap between germline ends came to 21 bases. The germline V gene has CDR1 MGHDK and CDR2 SYGVNS. CDR3 size: 16 residues. The DNA of the CDR3 is TGTGCCAGCGAACAGCCGGGGCGGCGGACTTACAATGAGCAGTTCTTC. Translation: CASEQPGRRTYNEQFF. Supplemented by reference TRBV25-1 and TRBJ2-1, the full variable domain reads EADIYQTPRYLVIGTGKKITLECSQTMGHDKMYWYQQDPGMELHLIHYSYGVNSTEKGDLSSESTVSRIRTEHFPLTLESARPSHTSQYLCASEQPGRRTYNEQFFGPGTRLTVL.

This clonotype has only a few counts. The rearrangement joins TRBV20-1 to TRBJ2-3; 11 bases line up with TRBD2. The V and J ends lost 6 bases and 5 bases, in that order; junction bases with no gene match: 7. Germline loops: CDR1 DFQATT, CDR2 SNEGSKA (reference sequence). The CDR3 spans 14 residues. CDR3 residues: CSAGLAGGIDTQYF. CDR3 nucleotide sequence: TGCAGTGCGGGTCTAGCGGGGGGAATAGATACGCAGTATTTT.

The V call is TRBV4-2, the J call TRBJ2-7; possibly TRBD1 or TRBD2 for D (5 bases each). This CDR3 contains 15 residues. V was shortened by 0 bases and J by 3 bases, with 12 bases between the two germline ends. Per germline, CDR1 LGHNA and CDR2 YNFKEQ. The CDR3 spells CASSQDLGTYYEQYF. The CDR3 bases are TGTGCCAGCAGCCAAGATCTGGGGACGTACTACGAGCAGTACTTC.